The clone carrying this TCR beta chain was picked up a small number of times. Its specificity is not known. The data were taken from a study of cytomegalovirus exposure and HLA in healthy donors. Whole-study context: Early released data had tens of millions of unique TCRs, all coming from HLA-typed donors. Findings and limits, study-wide: A missense variant in DCLRE1C was later tied to TCR beta V- and J-gene trimming. The majority of TCR sequences were rare, yet some public TCRs appeared in many donors.

The CDR3 length is 14 residues. After removal of 4 bases from V and 7 bases from J, the junction contained 6 bases not matched to a gene. The germline CDR1 and CDR2 sequences are MNHNY and SVGAGI (reference sequence). Both 60 Vbeta primers and 13 Jbeta primers went into the PCR. Sequenced by immunoSEQ multiplex PCR; TCRdb stores in-frame clones only, minus some. The sample shows about 160,000 clones, 65% to 85% of them seen only once. This sequence originates from a man between 40 and 49 years old in good health and CMV-seropositive. Specimen: PBMCs. V is TRBV6-6 and J is TRBJ1-4, with 7 bases lining up with TRBD1. CDR3 sequence: CASSLEGASEKLFF. DNA of the CDR3: TGTGCCAGCAGTTTGGAGGGGGCGAGTGAAAAACTGTTTTTT.